These 10 T cell receptor beta chains were all obtained from the same sample, sequenced in a study of T cell responses to AZD1222 COVID-19 vaccine (dated by TCRdb to 2020 to 2022). Library construction relied on the immunoSEQ multiplex PCR assay. Drawn from immuneACCESS, this table holds only the in-frame rearrangements with V and J called that TCRdb kept. Clones are partly lost; checked studies trace under half to an unresolved V gene and leave the rest unexplained. The sample contains approximately 150,000 clones, roughly 92% of them found a single time. Of the sample, 1.5% to 2% is held by the ten largest clones. Reading the label with the study, this specimen's time point is: baseline before first vaccination. This sample comprised peripheral blood, obtained on day 0 of AZD1222 vaccination. The receptors derive from an adult in good health.

In this sample, this clone turned up a few times. J is TRBJ2-2 and V is TRBV19; no clear D gene. Trimming removed 3 bases from V and 2 bases from J, with 7 bases in between. The CDR3 covers 14 residues. Germline values: CDR1 LNHDA, CDR2 SQIVND (reference sequence). The CDR3 spells CASSMGSNTGELFF. The CDR3 DNA follows: TGTGCCAGTAGTATGGGCAGTAACACCGGGGAGCTGTTTTTT.

The rearrangement links TRBV5-1 to TRBJ1-2; D possibly corresponds to TRBD1 (5 bases). The germline CDR1 and CDR2 sequences are SGHRS and YFSETQ. The V end lost 0 bases, the J end lost 4 bases, and 13 bases lay between the germline ends. This CDR3 region has 15 residues. DNA for the CDR3: TGCGCCAGCAGCTTGGAGTCAGGGTTCTTCTATGGCTACACCTTC. Translated, it gives CASSLESGFFYGYTF.

The CDR3 DNA reads TGTGCCAGCAGCTCTTTCAATAGCAATCAGCCCCAGCATTTT. Translated: CASSSFNSNQPQHF. V gene TRBV2 combines with J gene TRBJ1-5; no definite D call. Trimming removed 6 bases at V and 0 bases at J, with 9 bases between. CDR1 and CDR2 (germline): SNHLY, FYNNEI. This CDR3 spans 14 amino acids.

This chain joins TRBV28 and TRBJ1-2, with D possibly TRBD1 on 6 matching bases. The germline CDR1 and CDR2 sequences are MDHEN and SYDVKM. Deletions cut 3 bases from V and 1 base from J, with 15 bases between. This CDR3 is built from 16 residues. CDR3 in amino acids: CASSLLGQLSNYGYTF. The CDR3 region has the DNA TGTGCCAGCAGTTTGTTAGGACAGCTCAGTAACTATGGCTACACCTTC.

The J gene is TRBJ1-5, the V gene TRBV28; D is perhaps TRBD1 (6 bases). The CDR3 spans 16 residues. Germline lookup yields CDR1 MDHEN and CDR2 SYDVKM. Here the CDR3 reads CGRGSVGEMSNQPQHF. In DNA form, the CDR3 reads TGTGGGAGGGGGAGCGTGGGCGAGATGAGCAATCAGCCCCAGCATTTT.

The chain has TRBV11-2 and TRBJ2-7, with D possibly TRBD2 on 5 matching bases. V lost 2 bases to trimming and J lost 0 bases, with 11 bases between them. CDR1 and CDR2 (germline): SGHAT, FQNNGV. The CDR3 loop spans 15 amino acids. The CDR3 loop reads CASSLMDLSSYEQYF. The CDR3 nucleotides are TGTGCCAGCAGCTTAATGGACTTAAGCTCCTACGAGCAGTACTTC.

This rearrangement joins TRBV5-6 to TRBJ1-5; weak D call: TRBD1 (5 bases). This CDR3 has 13 amino acids. Trimming left V 2 bases short and J 5 bases short, with 8 bases between. Germline values: CDR1 SGHDT, CDR2 YYEEEE. The DNA for the CDR3 is TGTGCCAGCAGCTTTCAGGGATATCAGCCCCAGCATTTT. As protein: CASSFQGYQPQHF.

The V gene is TRBV30, the J gene TRBJ2-3; the D gene is possibly TRBD1 (6 bases). V shed 3 bases and J shed 0 bases, with 10 bases lying between them. This CDR3 has 14 amino acids. Per the germline V gene, CDR1 is GTSNPN and CDR2 is SVGIG (reference sequence). This CDR3 is CAWRLDRSTDTQYF. In nucleotides, the CDR3 is TGTGCCTGGAGGTTAGACAGGAGCACAGATACGCAGTATTTT.

The rearrangement uses TRBV7-3 and TRBJ2-7; 7 bases are shared with TRBD2. Germline-derived CDR1 and CDR2 are SGHTA and FQGTGA. The V segment lost 3 bases and the J segment 5 bases; nucleotides outside the gene matches: 16. CDR3 size: 17 residues. CDR3 DNA sequence: TGTGCCAGCAGCTTTCGACTAGCAACCGCCCACTGCGACGAGCAGTACTTC. Encoded protein: CASSFRLATAHCDEQYF.

The V gene is TRBV5-4, the J gene TRBJ1-5; a possible D gene is TRBD1 (5 bases). The CDR3 covers 15 residues. The germline CDR1 and CDR2 sequences are SGHNT and YYREEE (reference sequence). The V end was cut by 4 bases, the J end by 1 base, with 12 bases between. CDR3 sequence: CASSPGRGSNQPQHF. CDR3 DNA sequence: TGTGCCAGCAGCCCGGGGCGTGGGAGCAATCAGCCCCAGCATTTT.